These T cell receptor beta chains were read from a single sample in a study of Graves' ophthalmopathy and Graves' hyperthyroidism. Via MiXCR, TCRdb re-called the multiplex PCR reads, giving one row per CDR3 protein. The sample has about 400,000 distinct CDR3 sequences, approximately 20% seen once. The sequencing sample was made of peripheral blood. The source of these receptors is a woman between 18 and 30 years old with Graves' ophthalmopathy. Both conserved end residues are part of each CDR3. A D gene is named only where the DNA matches it firmly. Some rows have no size entry. The others give once, few or many, or a class for an expanded clone.

d_call	clone_size	v_call	cdr3_length	j_call	cdr3_nt	cdr3_aa
TRBD2	many	TRBV28	16	TRBJ2-7	TGTGCCAGCAGTTTAGGGGGGGGAGGCGGCTCCTACGAGCAGTACTTC	CASSLGGGGGSYEQYF
.	many	TRBV11-3	15	TRBJ1-2	TGTGCCAGCAGCGGTAGGACAGACCCCGATTATGGCTACACCTTC	CASSGRTDPDYGYTF
.	many	TRBV7-2	13	TRBJ2-7	TGTGCCAGCATCCAGGGGTCCCGGGGACTTCCGTACTTC	CASIQGSRGLPYF
.	many	TRBV12-3/TRBV12-4	14	TRBJ1-3	TGTGCCAGCAGTTCCGGGACCTCTGGAAACACCATATATTTT	CASSSGTSGNTIYF
.	few	TRBV7-6	13	TRBJ1-2	TGTGCCAGCAGCTCCAGGTCTAACTATGGCTACACCTTC	CASSSRSNYGYTF
TRBD1	many	TRBV11-1	17	TRBJ2-7	TGTGCCAGCAGCTTACGCCCCCCCCACAGGGGGCCCTACGAGCAGTACTTC	CASSLRPPHRGPYEQYF
.	many	TRBV27	14	TRBJ1-6	TGTGCCAGCAGTCCGACTGCCCTAGGGTCACCCCTCCACTTT	CASSPTALGSPLHF
TRBD2	.	TRBV6-2/TRBV6-3	16	TRBJ2-5	TGTGCCAGCAGTTACCCAGGACTAGCGGGAAGCGAGACCCAGTACTTC	CASSYPGLAGSETQYF
.	many	TRBV6-5	17	TRBJ2-6	TGTGCCAGCAGTTACATCGGTCAGGGGTCTGGGGCCAACGTCCTGACTTTC	CASSYIGQGSGANVLTF
.	many	TRBV6-6	16	TRBJ2-4	TGTGCCAGCAGTTTATTTGGTAGGACGAGCGAAAACATTCAGTACTTC	CASSLFGRTSENIQYF
.	.	TRBV6-1	15	TRBJ2-7	TGTGCCAGCACCTCGGGACTCAGGGGGGTTTACGAGCAGTACTTC	CASTSGLRGVYEQYF
.	many	TRBV19	17	TRBJ1-1	TGTGCCAGTAGTAAGACTCAGGGTTTAGGGGTTGGCACTGAAGCTTTCTTT	CASSKTQGLGVGTEAFF
.	few	TRBV18	17	TRBJ2-7	TGTGCCAGCTCCGGCGGGCCGGGTTCCGTCGGCGGTCCGGAGCAGTACTTC	CASSGGPGSVGGPEQYF
TRBD1	.	TRBV19	17	TRBJ1-1	TGTGCCAGTAGGAAACGGGACAGGGGGAGTTTGACTTCTGAAGCTTTCTTT	CASRKRDRGSLTSEAFF
TRBD2	many	TRBV5-1	14	TRBJ2-7	TGCGCCAGCAGCACTAGCGGGAGGGCCTTCGAGCAGTACTTC	CASSTSGRAFEQYF
TRBD1	many	TRBV27	12	TRBJ1-2	TGTGCCAGCAGGACAGGGGGCTATGGCTACACCTTC	CASRTGGYGYTF